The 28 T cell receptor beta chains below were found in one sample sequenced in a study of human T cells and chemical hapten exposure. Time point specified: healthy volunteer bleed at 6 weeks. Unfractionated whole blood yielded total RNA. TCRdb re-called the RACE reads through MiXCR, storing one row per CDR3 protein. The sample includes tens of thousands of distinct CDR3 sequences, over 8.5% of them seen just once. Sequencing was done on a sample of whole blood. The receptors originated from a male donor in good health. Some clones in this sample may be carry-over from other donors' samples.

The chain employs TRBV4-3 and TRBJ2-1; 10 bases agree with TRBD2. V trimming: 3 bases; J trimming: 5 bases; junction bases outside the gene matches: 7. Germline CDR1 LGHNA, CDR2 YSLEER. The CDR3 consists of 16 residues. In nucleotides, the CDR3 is TGCGCCAGCAGCCAGACCCTAGCGGGGGACCACAATGAGCAGTTCTTC. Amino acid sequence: CASSQTLAGDHNEQFF.

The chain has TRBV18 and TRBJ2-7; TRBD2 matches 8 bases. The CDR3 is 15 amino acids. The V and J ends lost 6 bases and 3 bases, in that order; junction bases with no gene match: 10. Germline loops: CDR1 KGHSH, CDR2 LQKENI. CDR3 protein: CASSLTSGNYYEQYF. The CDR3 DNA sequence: TGTGCCAGCTCCCTTACTAGCGGAAACTACTACGAGCAGTACTTC.

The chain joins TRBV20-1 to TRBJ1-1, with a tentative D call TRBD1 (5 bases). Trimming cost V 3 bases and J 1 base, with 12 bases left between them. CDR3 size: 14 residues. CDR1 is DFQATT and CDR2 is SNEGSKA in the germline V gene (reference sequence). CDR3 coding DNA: TGCAGTGCTAGGGGACTTACAGGGAACACTGAAGCTTTCTTT. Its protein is CSARGLTGNTEAFF.

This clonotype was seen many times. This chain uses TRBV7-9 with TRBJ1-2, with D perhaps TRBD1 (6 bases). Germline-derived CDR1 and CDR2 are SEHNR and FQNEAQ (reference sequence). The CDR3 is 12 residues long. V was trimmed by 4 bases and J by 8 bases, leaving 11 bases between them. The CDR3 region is CASSSGERGYTF. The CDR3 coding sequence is TGTGCCAGCAGCTCAGGGGAGCGGGGCTACACCTTC. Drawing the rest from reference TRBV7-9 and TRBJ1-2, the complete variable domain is DTGVSQNPRHKITKRGQNVTFRCDPISEHNRLYWYRQTLGQGPEFLTYFQNEAQLEKSRLLSDRFSAERPKGSFSTLEIQRTEQGDSAMYLCASSSGERGYTFGSGTRLTVV.

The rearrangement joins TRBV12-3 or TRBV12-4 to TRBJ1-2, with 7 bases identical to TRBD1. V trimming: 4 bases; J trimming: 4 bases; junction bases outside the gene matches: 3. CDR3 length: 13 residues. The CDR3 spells CASSWDRVYGYTF. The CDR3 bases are TGTGCCAGCAGTTGGGACAGAGTCTATGGCTACACCTTC.

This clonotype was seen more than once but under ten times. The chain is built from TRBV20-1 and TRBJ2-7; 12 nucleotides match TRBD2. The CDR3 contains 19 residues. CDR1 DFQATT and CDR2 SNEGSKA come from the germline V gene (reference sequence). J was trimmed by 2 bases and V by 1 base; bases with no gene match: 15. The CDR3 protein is CSARGTSGGCPGPTYEQYF. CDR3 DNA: TGCAGTGCTAGAGGTACTAGCGGGGGGTGCCCCGGACCCACCTACGAGCAGTACTTC.

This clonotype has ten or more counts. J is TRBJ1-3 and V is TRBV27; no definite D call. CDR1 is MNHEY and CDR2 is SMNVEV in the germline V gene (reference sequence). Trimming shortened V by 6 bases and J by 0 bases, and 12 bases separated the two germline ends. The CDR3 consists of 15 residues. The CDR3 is CASSLGRNSGNTIYF. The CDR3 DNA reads TGTGCCAGCAGCCTAGGACGGAACTCTGGAAACACCATATATTTT.

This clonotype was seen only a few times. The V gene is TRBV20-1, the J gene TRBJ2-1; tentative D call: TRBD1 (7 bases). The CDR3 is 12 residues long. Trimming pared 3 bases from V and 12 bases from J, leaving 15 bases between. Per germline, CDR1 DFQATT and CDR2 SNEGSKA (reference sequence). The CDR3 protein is CSASTGVGGQFF. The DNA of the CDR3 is TGCAGTGCTAGTACAGGGGTGGGGGGGCAGTTCTTC.

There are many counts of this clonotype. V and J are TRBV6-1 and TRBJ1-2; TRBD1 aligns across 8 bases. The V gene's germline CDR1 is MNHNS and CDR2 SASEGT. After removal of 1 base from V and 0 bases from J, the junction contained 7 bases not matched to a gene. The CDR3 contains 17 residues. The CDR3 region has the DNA TGTGCCAGCAGTGAAGGGACAGGGAGGAGGGCTAACTATGGCTACACCTTC. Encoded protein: CASSEGTGRRANYGYTF.

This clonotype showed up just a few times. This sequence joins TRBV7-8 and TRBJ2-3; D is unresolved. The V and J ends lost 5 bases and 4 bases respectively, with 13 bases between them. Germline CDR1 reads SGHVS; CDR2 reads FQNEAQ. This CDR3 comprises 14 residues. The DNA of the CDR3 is TGTGCCAGCAGCCTATCAGCTAGGGCAGATACGCAGTATTTT. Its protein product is CASSLSARADTQYF.

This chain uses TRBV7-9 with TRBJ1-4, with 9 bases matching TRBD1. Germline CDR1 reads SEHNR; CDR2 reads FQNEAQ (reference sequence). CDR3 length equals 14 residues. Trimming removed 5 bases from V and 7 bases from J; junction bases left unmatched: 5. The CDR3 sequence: CASSTGGEGEKLFF. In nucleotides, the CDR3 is TGTGCCAGCAGCACAGGGGGCGAAGGTGAAAAACTGTTTTTT.

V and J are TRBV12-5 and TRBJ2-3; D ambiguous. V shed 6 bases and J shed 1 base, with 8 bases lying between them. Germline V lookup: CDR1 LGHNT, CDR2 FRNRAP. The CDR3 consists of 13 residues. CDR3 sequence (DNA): TGTGCTAGTGGGGCTGGCGGCACAGATACGCAGTATTTT. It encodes CASGAGGTDTQYF.

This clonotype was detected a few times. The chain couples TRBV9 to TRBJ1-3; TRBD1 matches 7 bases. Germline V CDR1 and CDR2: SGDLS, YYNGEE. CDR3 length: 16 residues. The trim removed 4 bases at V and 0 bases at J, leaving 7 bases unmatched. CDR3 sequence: CASSPEDRSSGNTIYF. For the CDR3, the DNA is TGTGCCAGCAGCCCCGAGGACAGGAGCTCTGGAAACACCATATATTTT. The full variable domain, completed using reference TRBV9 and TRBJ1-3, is DSGVTQTPKHLITATGQRVTLRCSPRSGDLSVYWYQQSLDQGLQFLIQYYNGEERAKGNILERFSAQQFPDLHSELNLSSLELGDSALYFCASSPEDRSSGNTIYFGEGSWLTVV.

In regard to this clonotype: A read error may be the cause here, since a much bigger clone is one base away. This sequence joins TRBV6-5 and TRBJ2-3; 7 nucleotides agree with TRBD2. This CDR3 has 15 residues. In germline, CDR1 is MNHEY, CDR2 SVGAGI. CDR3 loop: CASSYNFAGADTKYF. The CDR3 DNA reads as TGTGCCAGCAGTTATAACTTTGCGGGAGCAGATACGAAGTATTTT.

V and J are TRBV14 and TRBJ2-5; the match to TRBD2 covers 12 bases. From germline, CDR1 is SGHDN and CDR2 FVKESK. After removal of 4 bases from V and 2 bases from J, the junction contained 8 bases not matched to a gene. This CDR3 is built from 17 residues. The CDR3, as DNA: TGTGCCAGCAGCCCACTAGCGGGGGGATCCCAGCAAGAGACCCAGTACTTC. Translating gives CASSPLAGGSQQETQYF.

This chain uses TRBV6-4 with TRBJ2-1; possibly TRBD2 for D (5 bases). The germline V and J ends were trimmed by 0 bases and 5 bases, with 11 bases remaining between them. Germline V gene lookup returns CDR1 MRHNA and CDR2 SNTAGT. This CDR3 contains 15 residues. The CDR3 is CASSDSNSAHNEQFF. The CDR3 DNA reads TGTGCCAGCAGTGACTCGAATAGCGCCCACAATGAGCAGTTCTTC.

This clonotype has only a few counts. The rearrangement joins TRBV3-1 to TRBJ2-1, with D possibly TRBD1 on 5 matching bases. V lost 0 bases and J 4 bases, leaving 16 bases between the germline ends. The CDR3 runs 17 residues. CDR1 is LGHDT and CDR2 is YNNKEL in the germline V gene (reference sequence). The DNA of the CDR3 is TGTGCCAGCAGCCAAGAGTCCAGGGCCTGGGGATACAATGAGCAGTTCTTC. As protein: CASSQESRAWGYNEQFF.

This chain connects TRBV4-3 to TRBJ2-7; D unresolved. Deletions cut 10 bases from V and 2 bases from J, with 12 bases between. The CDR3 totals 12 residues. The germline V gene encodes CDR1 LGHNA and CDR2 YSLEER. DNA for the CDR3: TGCGCCAAATGCAGGCGTACCTACGAGCAGTACTTC. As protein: CAKCRRTYEQYF.

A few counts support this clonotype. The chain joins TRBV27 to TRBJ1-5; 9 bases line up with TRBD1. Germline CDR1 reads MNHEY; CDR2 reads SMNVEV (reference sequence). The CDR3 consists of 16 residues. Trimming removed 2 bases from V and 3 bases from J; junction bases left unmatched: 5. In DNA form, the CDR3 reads TGTGCCAGCAGTTTAGGGACAGGGTCGTCCAATCAGCCCCAGCATTTT. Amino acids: CASSLGTGSSNQPQHF.

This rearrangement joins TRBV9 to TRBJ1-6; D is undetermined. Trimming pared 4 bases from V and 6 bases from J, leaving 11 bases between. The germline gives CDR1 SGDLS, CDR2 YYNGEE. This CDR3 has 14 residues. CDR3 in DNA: TGTGCCAGCAGCTCCGTCCCGGGTAATTCACCCCTCCACTTT. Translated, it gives CASSSVPGNSPLHF.

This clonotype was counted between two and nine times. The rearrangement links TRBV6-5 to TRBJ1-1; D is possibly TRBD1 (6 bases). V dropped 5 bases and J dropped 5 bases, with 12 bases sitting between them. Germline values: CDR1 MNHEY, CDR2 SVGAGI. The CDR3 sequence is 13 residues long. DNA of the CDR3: TGTGCCAGCAGTAGACAGGTAGGGACTGAAGCTTTCTTT. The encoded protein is CASSRQVGTEAFF.

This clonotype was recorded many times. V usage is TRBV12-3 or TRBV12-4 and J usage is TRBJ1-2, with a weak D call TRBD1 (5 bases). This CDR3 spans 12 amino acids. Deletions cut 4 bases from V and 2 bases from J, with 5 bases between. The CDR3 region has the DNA TGTGCCAGCAGTTCAGGGAACTATGGCTACACCTTC. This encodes CASSSGNYGYTF.

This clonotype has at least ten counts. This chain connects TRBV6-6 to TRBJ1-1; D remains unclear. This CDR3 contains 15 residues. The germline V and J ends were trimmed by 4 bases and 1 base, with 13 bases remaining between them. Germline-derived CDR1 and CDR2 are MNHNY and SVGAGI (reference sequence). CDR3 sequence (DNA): TGTGCCAGCAGTTGGAATGAGGGATCGAACACTGAAGCTTTCTTT. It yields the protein CASSWNEGSNTEAFF.

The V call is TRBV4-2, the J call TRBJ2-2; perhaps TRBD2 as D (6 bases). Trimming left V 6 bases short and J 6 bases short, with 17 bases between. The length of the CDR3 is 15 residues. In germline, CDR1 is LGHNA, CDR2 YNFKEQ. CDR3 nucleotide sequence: TGTGCCAGCAGGGGGTCCCAAGGGGAGGCCGGGGAGCTGTTTTTT. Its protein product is CASRGSQGEAGELFF.

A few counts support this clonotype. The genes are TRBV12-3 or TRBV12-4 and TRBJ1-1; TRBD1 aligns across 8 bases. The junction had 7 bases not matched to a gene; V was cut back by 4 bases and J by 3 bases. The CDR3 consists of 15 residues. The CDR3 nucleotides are TGTGCCAGCAGTTCCAGACAGGGGAGTTACACTGAAGCTTTCTTT. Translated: CASSSRQGSYTEAFF.

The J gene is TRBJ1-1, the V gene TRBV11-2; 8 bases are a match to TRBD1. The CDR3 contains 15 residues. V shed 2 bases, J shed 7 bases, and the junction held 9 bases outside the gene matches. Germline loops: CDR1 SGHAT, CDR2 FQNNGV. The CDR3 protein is CASSLRGSGGFEAFF. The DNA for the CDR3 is TGTGCCAGCAGCTTACGAGGGTCAGGGGGCTTTGAAGCTTTCTTT.

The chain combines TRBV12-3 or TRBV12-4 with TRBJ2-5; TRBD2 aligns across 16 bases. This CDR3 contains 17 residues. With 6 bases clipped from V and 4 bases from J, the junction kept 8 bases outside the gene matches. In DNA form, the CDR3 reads TGTGCCAGCAGCCCGGGACTAGCGGGAGGGCCGCGAGAGACCCAGTACTTC. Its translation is CASSPGLAGGPRETQYF.

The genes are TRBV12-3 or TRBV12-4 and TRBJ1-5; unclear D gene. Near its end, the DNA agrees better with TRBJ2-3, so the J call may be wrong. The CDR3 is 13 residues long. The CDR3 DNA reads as TGTGCCAGCAGTTCGCTCAACAATCAGCCCCAGTATTTT. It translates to CASSSLNNQPQYF.